This T cell receptor beta chain is from a study of blood T cell repertoires in COVID-19. Study at large: Researchers got acute and convalescent COVID-19 samples from the United States, Italy and Spain. Sample material is recorded as cDNA or gDNA derived from T cells, B-cell-depleted T cells, or PBMCs.

In the authors' workflow: Reference gene primer amplification gave nucleated cell count estimates. This table comes from immunoSEQ multiplex PCR, and its TCRdb copy is limited to in-frame clones, with some not included. V and J calls and clone size are those listed in that table; D and trimming were worked out from the DNA. Of approximately 210,000 clones listed, under 90% are singletons. The junction had 12 bases not matched to a gene; V was cut back by 6 bases and J by 6 bases. Germline assignment: CDR1 ENHRY and CDR2 SYGVKD. The CDR3 is made up of 15 amino acids. The clonotype originates from a woman older than 75 with acute or convalescent COVID-19. The sequenced sample consisted of peripheral blood. The chain is built from TRBV10-3 and TRBJ1-2, with 8 bases lining up with TRBD1. The CDR3 loop reads CAISYTLTGGDGYTF. The CDR3 region has the DNA TGTGCCATCAGCTACACCTTAACAGGGGGAGATGGCTACACCTTC.